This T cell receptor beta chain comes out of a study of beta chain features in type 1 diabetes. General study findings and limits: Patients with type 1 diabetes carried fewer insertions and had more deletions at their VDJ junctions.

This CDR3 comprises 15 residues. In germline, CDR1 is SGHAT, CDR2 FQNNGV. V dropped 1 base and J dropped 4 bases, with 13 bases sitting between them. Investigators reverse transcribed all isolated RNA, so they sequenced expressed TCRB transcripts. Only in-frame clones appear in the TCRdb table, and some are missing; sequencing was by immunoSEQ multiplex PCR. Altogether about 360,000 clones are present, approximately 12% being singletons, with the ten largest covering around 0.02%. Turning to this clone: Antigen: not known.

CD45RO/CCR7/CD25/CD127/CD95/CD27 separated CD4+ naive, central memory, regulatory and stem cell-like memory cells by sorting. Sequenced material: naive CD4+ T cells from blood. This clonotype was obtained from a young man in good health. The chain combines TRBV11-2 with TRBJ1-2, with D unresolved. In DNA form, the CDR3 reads TGTGCCAGCAGCTTAGGGCCAGCGGAAAGCTATGGCTACACCTTC. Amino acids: CASSLGPAESYGYTF.